The 18 T cell receptor beta chains below were found in one sample sequenced in a study of blood T cells in healthy people across ages. Primed by a sample-barcoded 5' primer and a J-beta primer mix, a second PCR proceeded for 7 to 11 cycles. TCRdb re-called the 5' RACE reads through MiXCR, storing one row per CDR3 protein. This sample has over 950,000 distinct CDR3 sequences, with more than 30% found just once. The sequencing sample was made of blood. The receptors were gathered from a man younger than 35 in good health.

This chain joins TRBV10-3 and TRBJ2-5; no firm D call. The V end lost 0 bases, the J end lost 11 bases, and 10 bases lay between the germline ends. The CDR3 has 12 amino acids. Germline CDR1 and CDR2: ENHRY and SYGVKD. The CDR3 nucleotides read TGTGCCATCAGTGAGTCCGACAATGAGCAGTACTTC. Translation: CAISESDNEQYF.

This chain joins TRBV20-1 and TRBJ2-1, with 10 positions matching TRBD2. V was pared by 0 bases and J by 2 bases, with 7 bases of the junction left unmatched. The CDR3 sequence is 17 residues long. Germline V CDR1 and CDR2: DFQATT, SNEGSKA (reference sequence). The CDR3, as DNA: TGCAGTGCTAGAGATCTGCTAACTAGCGGGGCCTACAATGAGCAGTTCTTC. As protein: CSARDLLTSGAYNEQFF.

This chain links TRBV4-3 with TRBJ2-2, with 7 bases identical to TRBD2. CDR1 and CDR2 (germline): LGHNA, YSLEER. This CDR3 contains 16 residues. Losses at the gene ends were 0 bases for V and 2 bases for J; bases not matched to a gene: 3. The CDR3 bases are TGCGCCAGCAGCCAAGAGGGCGGGGGTAACACCGGGGAGCTGTTTTTT. Translating it yields CASSQEGGGNTGELFF.

The chain has TRBV6-5 and TRBJ2-3; D possibly corresponds to TRBD2 (5 bases). CDR3 size: 16 residues. Per germline, CDR1 MNHEY and CDR2 SVGAGI. V gave up 2 bases and J gave up 0 bases, with 12 bases separating them. CDR3 nucleotide sequence: TGTGCCAGCAGTTACATCGGGAAATTAAGCACAGATACGCAGTATTTT. Its protein product is CASSYIGKLSTDTQYF.

The genes are TRBV29-1 and TRBJ1-2; 7 bases match TRBD1. The CDR3 totals 12 residues. Per germline, CDR1 SQVTM and CDR2 ANQGSEA. V shed 5 bases and J 2 bases; nucleotides not matched to a gene: 2. The CDR3 sequence is CSVTGENYGYTF. As DNA, the CDR3 is TGCAGCGTTACAGGGGAGAACTATGGCTACACCTTC.

With regard to this clonotype: At one end, the junction sequence differs from germline, possibly due to a read error. This rearrangement joins TRBV11-2 to TRBJ2-3; 11 nucleotides line up with TRBD2. The V gene's germline CDR1 is SGHAT and CDR2 FQNNGV. The length of the CDR3 is 16 residues. This CDR3 reads CASSFSGGAGTDPQYF. CDR3 nucleotides: TGTGCCAGCAGCTTTAGCGGGGGGGCCGGCACAGATCCGCAGTATTTT.

The CDR3 DNA is TGCAGTGCTGGGGGGATTCGGTACAATGAGCAGTTCTTC. Its protein product is CSAGGIRYNEQFF. The chain couples TRBV20-1 to TRBJ2-1, with D perhaps TRBD2 (6 bases). V gave up 5 bases and J gave up 4 bases, with 12 bases separating them. This CDR3 is 13 amino acids long. Per the germline V gene, CDR1 is DFQATT and CDR2 is SNEGSKA (reference sequence).

The chain is built from TRBV5-1 and TRBJ2-1; D is unresolved. From germline, CDR1 is SGHRS and CDR2 YFSETQ. V was cut by 2 bases and J by 9 bases, with 15 bases left in between. This CDR3 has 14 residues. CDR3: CASSFEFTTGEQFF. The CDR3 bases are TGCGCCAGCAGCTTTGAGTTCACTACGGGTGAGCAGTTCTTC. Based on the CDR3 plus reference TRBV5-1 and TRBJ2-1, the full variable domain is KAGVTQTPRYLIKTRGQQVTLSCSPISGHRSVSWYQQTPGQGLQFLFEYFSETQRNKGNFPGRFSGRQFSNSRSEMNVSTLELGDSALYLCASSFEFTTGEQFFGPGTRLTVL.

The chain has TRBV7-2 and TRBJ2-2, with a tentative D call TRBD1 (6 bases). V was cut by 3 bases and J by 5 bases, with 13 bases left in between. Germline V CDR1 and CDR2: SGHTA, FQGNSA. This CDR3 spans 15 amino acids. The CDR3 region has the DNA TGTGCCAGCAGCTTGATGGGGGCGGGTACCGGGGAGCTGTTTTTT. Translating gives CASSLMGAGTGELFF.

Worth noting for this clonotype: Sequence at one end of the junction differs from germline and may be a read error. This sequence joins TRBV30 and TRBJ1-2, with D maybe TRBD1 (5 bases). There are 14 residues in the CDR3. Per germline, CDR1 GTSNPN and CDR2 SVGIG (reference sequence). CDR3 DNA sequence: TGTGTCTGGAGTTACGACAGTACCATCAATGGCTACACCTTC. Translation gives CVWSYDSTINGYTF.

The V call is TRBV7-2, the J call TRBJ2-1, with TRBD2 matching 11 bases. Germline CDR1 is SGHTA and CDR2 is FQGNSA. V lost 5 bases to trimming and J lost 7 bases; unmatched junction nucleotides: 4. The CDR3 sequence is 14 residues long. The CDR3 DNA reads as TGTGCCAGCAGCGGGGGACTAGCGGAGAATGAGCAGTTCTTC. Translated: CASSGGLAENEQFF.

This clonotype was seen a handful of times. V is TRBV9 and J is TRBJ2-3; D call uncertain. Germline lookup yields CDR1 SGDLS and CDR2 YYNGEE. V lost 7 bases to trimming and J lost 5 bases, with 17 bases between them. The CDR3 length is 14 residues. CDR3 protein: CASPPSSSGDTQYF. Here the CDR3 DNA reads TGTGCCAGCCCCCCCAGTTCATCGGGAGATACGCAGTATTTT.

This clonotype was seen more than once but under ten times. The chain joins TRBV7-2 to TRBJ2-3; D call uncertain. Germline-derived CDR1 and CDR2 are SGHTA and FQGNSA. The CDR3 is 12 residues long. V lost 2 bases, J lost 8 bases, and 8 bases lay in between. In DNA, the CDR3 is TGTGCCAGCAGCTTACCGGATAGTACGCAGTATTTT. Translating gives CASSLPDSTQYF.

This rearrangement joins TRBV6-1 to TRBJ1-5; tentatively, D is TRBD1 (6 bases). Germline CDR1 is MNHNS and CDR2 is SASEGT. This CDR3 has 15 residues. Trimming removed 4 bases at V and 11 bases at J, with 21 bases between. CDR3 in DNA: TGTGCCAGCAGTGCCCGACAGGATATACTGTCGGCCCAGCATTTT. This translates into CASSARQDILSAQHF.

This clonotype showed up just once. The gene calls are TRBV29-1 and TRBJ1-2, with D tentatively TRBD1 (5 bases). CDR1 is SQVTM, CDR2 ANQGSEA, per germline. This CDR3 spans 13 amino acids. The V end was cut by 4 bases, the J end by 5 bases, with 14 bases between. CDR3 region: CSVGVRDSYGYTF. The CDR3 coding sequence is TGCAGCGTTGGAGTCAGGGATTCTTATGGCTACACCTTC.

The chain carries TRBV7-9 and TRBJ2-1, with D perhaps matching TRBD2 (5 bases). The CDR3 runs 12 residues. The germline gives CDR1 SEHNR, CDR2 FQNEAQ (reference sequence). V shed 4 bases and J shed 9 bases, with 10 bases lying between them. The CDR3 spells CASSSTSGEQFF. The CDR3 DNA follows: TGTGCCAGCAGCTCTACTAGTGGTGAGCAGTTCTTC.

This clonotype was detected a few times. This sequence joins TRBV6-6 and TRBJ2-3, with 7 bases that match TRBD2. Germline CDR1 and CDR2: MNHNY and SVGAGI (reference sequence). The CDR3 extends over 16 amino acids. V shed 0 bases, J shed 7 bases, and the junction held 10 bases outside the gene matches. The CDR3 here is CASSYSTSSGGNTQYF. For the CDR3, the DNA is TGTGCCAGCAGTTACTCGACCTCTAGCGGAGGCAATACGCAGTATTTT.

The V call is TRBV6-2 or TRBV6-3, the J call TRBJ2-7; no reliable D call. This CDR3 is built from 14 residues. Trimming cost V 6 bases and J 2 bases, with 14 bases left between them. Germline V CDR1 and CDR2: MNHEY, SVGEGT. CDR3 region: CASSLSRRTYEQYF. Written as DNA, the CDR3 is TGTGCCAGCAGCCTCAGCCGAAGGACCTACGAGCAGTACTTC.